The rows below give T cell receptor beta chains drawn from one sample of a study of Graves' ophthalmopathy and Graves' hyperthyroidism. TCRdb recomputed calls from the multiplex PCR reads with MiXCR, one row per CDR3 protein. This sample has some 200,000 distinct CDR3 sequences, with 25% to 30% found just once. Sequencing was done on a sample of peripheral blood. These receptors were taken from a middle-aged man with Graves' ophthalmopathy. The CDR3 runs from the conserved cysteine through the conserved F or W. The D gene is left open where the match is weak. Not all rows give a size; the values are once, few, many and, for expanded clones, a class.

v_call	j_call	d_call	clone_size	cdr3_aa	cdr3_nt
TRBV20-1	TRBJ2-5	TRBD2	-	CSVGTAGGGEDQYF	TGCAGTGTGGGGACGGCCGGCGGGGGTGAGGACCAGTACTTC
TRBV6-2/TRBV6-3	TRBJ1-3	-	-	CASSYSVAGSFGNTIYF	TGTGCCAGCAGTTACTCAGTGGCAGGAAGTTTCGGAAACACCATATATTTT
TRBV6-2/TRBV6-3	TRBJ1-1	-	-	CASSSQRGGTSTEAFF	TGTGCCAGCAGCTCCCAACGGGGGGGAACGAGCACTGAAGCTTTCTTT
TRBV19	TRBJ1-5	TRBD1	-	CASKEGGAPLNQPQHF	TGTGCCAGTAAGGAAGGGGGCGCTCCATTAAATCAGCCCCAGCATTTT
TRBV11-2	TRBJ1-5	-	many	CASQGDNQPQHF	TGTGCCTCTCAGGGTGACAATCAGCCCCAGCATTTT
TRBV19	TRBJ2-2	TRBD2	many	CASSRTLGLAGGGVAGELFF	TGTGCCAGTAGTCGAACCCTTGGACTAGCGGGAGGTGGAGTTGCCGGGGAGCTGTTTTTT
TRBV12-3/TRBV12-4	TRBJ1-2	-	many	CASSLSGRNYGYTF	TGTGCCAGCAGTTTATCAGGAAGGAACTATGGCTACACCTTC
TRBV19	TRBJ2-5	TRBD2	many	CASSMLRSGLAGGGETQYF	TGTGCCAGTAGTATGCTGAGATCGGGACTAGCGGGAGGCGGAGAGACCCAGTACTTC
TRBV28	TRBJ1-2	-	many	CASSQPNGYTF	TGTGCCAGCAGTCAACCCAATGGCTACACCTTC
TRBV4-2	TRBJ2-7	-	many	CASSQDSGSYEQYF	TGTGCCAGCAGCCAAGATTCAGGTTCCTACGAGCAGTACTTC
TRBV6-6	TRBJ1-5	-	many	CASSYGQGSNQPQHF	TGTGCCAGCAGTTACGGCCAGGGTAGCAATCAGCCCCAGCATTTT
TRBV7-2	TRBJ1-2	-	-	CASSLAGRWDGYTF	TGTGCCAGCAGCTTAGCGGGACGGTGGGATGGCTACACCTTC
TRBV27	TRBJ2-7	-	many	CASSLSSVSYEQYF	TGTGCCAGCAGTCTCTCTAGCGTCTCCTACGAGCAGTACTTC
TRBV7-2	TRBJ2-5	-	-	CASSLSRRDQETQYF	TGTGCCAGCAGCTTAAGCCGTCGGGACCAAGAGACCCAGTACTTC
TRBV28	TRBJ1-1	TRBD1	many	CASSFLSGGVTEAFF	TGTGCCAGCAGTTTTCTTTCAGGGGGCGTTACTGAAGCTTTCTTT
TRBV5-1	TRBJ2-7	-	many	CASRQGIYEQYF	TGCGCCAGCCGCCAGGGTATCTACGAGCAGTACTTC
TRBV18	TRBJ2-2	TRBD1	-	CASSPPLLGTVNTGELFF	TGTGCCAGCTCACCACCGTTACTAGGGACAGTGAACACCGGGGAGCTGTTTTTT
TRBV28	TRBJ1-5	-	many	CASSPHLGNQPQHF	TGTGCCAGCAGCCCCCACTTAGGGAATCAGCCCCAGCATTTT
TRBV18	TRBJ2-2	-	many	CASSPGQLANTGELFF	TGTGCCAGCTCTCCGGGGCAACTCGCGAACACCGGGGAGCTGTTTTTT
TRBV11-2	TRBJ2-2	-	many	CASSLGAGSGELFF	TGTGCCAGCAGCTTAGGAGCGGGCTCCGGGGAGCTGTTTTTT
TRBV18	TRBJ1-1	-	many	CASKLQGLSTEAFF	TGTGCCAGCAAACTACAGGGCCTTAGCACTGAAGCTTTCTTT
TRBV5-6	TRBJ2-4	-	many	CASSLANGGAKNIQYF	TGTGCCAGCAGCTTGGCAAACGGTGGGGCCAAAAACATTCAGTACTTC
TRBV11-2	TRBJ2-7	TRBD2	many	CASTQTSALYEQYF	TGTGCCAGCACCCAGACTAGCGCCCTCTACGAGCAGTACTTC
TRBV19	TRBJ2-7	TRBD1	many	CASSTGTGTYEQYF	TGTGCCAGTAGTACCGGGACAGGAACCTACGAGCAGTACTTC
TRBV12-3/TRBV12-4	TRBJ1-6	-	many	CASSLRGLWNSPLHF	TGTGCCAGCAGTTTGCGGGGACTTTGGAATTCACCCCTCCACTTT
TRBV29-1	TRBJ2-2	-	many	CSVGDSSKLFF	TGCAGCGTGGGCGACAGCAGTAAGCTGTTTTTT
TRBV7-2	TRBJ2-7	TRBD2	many	CASSSSGLAGYEQYF	TGTGCCAGCAGCTCCTCAGGGTTAGCGGGATACGAGCAGTACTTC
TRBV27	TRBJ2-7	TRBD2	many	CASSKGLAGVIDEQYF	TGTGCCAGCAGCAAGGGACTAGCGGGAGTTATCGACGAGCAGTACTTC
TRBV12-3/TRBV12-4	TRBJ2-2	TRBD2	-	CASSPSGSNTGELFF	TGTGCCAGCAGTCCTAGCGGCTCGAACACCGGGGAGCTGTTTTTT
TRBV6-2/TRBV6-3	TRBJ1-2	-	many	CASRSNNRDKGRAGF	TGTGCCAGCAGATCCAACAACCGGGACAAGGGGCGAGCCGGCTTC
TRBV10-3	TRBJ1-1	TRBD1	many	CAIRAGGGEAFF	TGTGCCATCAGGGCAGGGGGTGGTGAAGCTTTCTTT
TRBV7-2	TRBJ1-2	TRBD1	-	CASSPRRQGSSYTF	TGTGCCAGCAGCCCCAGGAGACAGGGAAGTAGCTACACCTTC
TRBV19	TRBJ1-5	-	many	CASSLQLQPQHF	TGTGCCAGTAGTCTACAGCTTCAGCCCCAGCATTTT
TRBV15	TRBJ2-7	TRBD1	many	CATSRPGTAGTYEQYF	TGTGCCACCAGCAGACCGGGGACAGCTGGGACCTACGAGCAGTACTTC
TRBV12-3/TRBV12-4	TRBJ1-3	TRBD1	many	CASLDRGDGNTIYF	TGTGCCAGTCTGGACAGGGGGGATGGAAACACCATATATTTT
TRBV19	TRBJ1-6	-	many	CASSTTLDGGNSPLHF	TGTGCCAGTAGTACCACACTCGACGGGGGTAATTCACCCCTCCACTTT
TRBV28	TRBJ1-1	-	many	CASSSSGTEAFF	TGTGCCAGCAGCTCGTCGGGGACTGAAGCTTTCTTT
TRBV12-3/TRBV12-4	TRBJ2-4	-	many	CASSLGAGQLAKNIQYF	TGTGCCAGCAGTTTAGGGGCGGGACAGCTAGCCAAAAACATTCAGTACTTC
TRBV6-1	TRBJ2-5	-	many	CASSEAGGSALQETQYF	TGTGCCAGCAGTGAAGCTGGTGGGAGCGCTCTCCAAGAGACCCAGTACTTC
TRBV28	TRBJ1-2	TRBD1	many	CASSPPPGQGANSYGYTF	TGTGCCAGCAGTCCCCCTCCGGGACAGGGGGCGAATAGCTATGGCTACACCTTC
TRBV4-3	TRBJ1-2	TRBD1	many	CASSPLGDSSGYTF	TGCGCCAGCAGCCCTTTGGGGGACAGCTCTGGCTACACCTTC
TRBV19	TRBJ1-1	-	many	CASSAPGAVNTEAFF	TGTGCCAGTAGTGCGCCGGGGGCTGTGAACACTGAAGCTTTCTTT
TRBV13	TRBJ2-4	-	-	CASSSQLAKNIQYF	TGTGCCAGCAGCTCACAGCTAGCCAAAAACATTCAGTACTTC
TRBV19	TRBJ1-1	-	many	CASSMWGTNTEAFF	TGTGCCAGTAGTATGTGGGGAACGAACACTGAAGCTTTCTTT
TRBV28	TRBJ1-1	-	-	CASSSSGRENTEAFF	-
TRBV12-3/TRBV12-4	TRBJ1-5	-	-	CASNSGPSNQPQHF	TGTGCCAGCAACTCCGGCCCTAGCAATCAGCCCCAGCATTTT
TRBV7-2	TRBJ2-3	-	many	CASSLGLQGGGDTQYF	TGTGCCAGCAGCTTGGGACTACAGGGGGGTGGAGATACGCAGTATTTT
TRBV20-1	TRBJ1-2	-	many	CSASQNFNYGYTF	TGCAGTGCTAGCCAGAATTTCAACTATGGCTACACCTTC
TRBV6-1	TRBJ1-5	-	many	CASSETGVSNQPQHF	TGTGCCAGCAGTGAGACAGGAGTTAGCAATCAGCCCCAGCATTTT
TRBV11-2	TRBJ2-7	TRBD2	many	CASSSQGLAGREQYF	TGTGCCAGCAGCTCCCAGGGACTAGCGGGGCGCGAGCAGTACTTC
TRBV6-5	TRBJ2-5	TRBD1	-	CASSYPGQGLETQYF	TGTGCCAGCAGTTATCCGGGACAGGGGTTGGAGACCCAGTACTTC
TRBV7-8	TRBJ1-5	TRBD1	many	CASSIDRVANQPQHF	TGTGCCAGCAGCATAGACAGGGTTGCAAATCAGCCCCAGCATTTT
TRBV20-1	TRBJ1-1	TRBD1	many	CSARDRGGTEAFF	TGCAGTGCTAGGGACAGGGGAGGCACTGAAGCTTTCTTT
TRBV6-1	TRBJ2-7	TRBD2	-	CASRQTSGRVYEQCF	TGTGCCAGCCGCCAGACTAGCGGGAGGGTCTACGAGCAGTGCTTC
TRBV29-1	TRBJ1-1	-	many	CSVEDHGAGGIDTEAFF	TGCAGCGTTGAAGATCACGGAGCGGGAGGGATCGACACTGAAGCTTTCTTT
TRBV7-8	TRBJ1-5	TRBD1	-	CASSLYRGEDQPQHF	TGTGCCAGCAGCTTATACAGGGGAGAGGATCAGCCCCAGCATTTT